The next 27 T cell receptor beta chains were all read from a single sample in a study of T cell responses to AZD1222 COVID-19 vaccine. Profiling relied on immunoSEQ multiplex PCR, and the TCRdb table lists in-frame clones only, not all of them. The table has roughly 200,000 clones, approximately 93% seen once. This sample comprised peripheral blood, obtained 28 days after the second AZD1222 dose. These receptors were collected from an adult who received the AZD1222 COVID-19 vaccine.

The chain combines TRBV3-1 (or the pseudogene TRBV3-2) with TRBJ1-1; no clear D. V lost 2 bases and J 0 bases, leaving 4 bases between the germline ends. There are 13 residues in the CDR3. Germline-derived CDR1 and CDR2 are LGHDT and YNNKEL (reference sequence). The CDR3 DNA follows: TGTGCCAGCAGCCAAACATTGAACACTGAAGCTTTCTTT. This encodes CASSQTLNTEAFF.

The V call is TRBV2, the J call TRBJ2-7, with 10 positions matching TRBD2. The CDR3 spans 15 residues. Germline-derived CDR1 and CDR2 are SNHLY and FYNNEI. V dropped 4 bases and J dropped 6; count of bases not matched to a gene: 9. The CDR3 DNA sequence: TGTGCCAGCAGTGCTCGGACTAGCGGCGGGGTCGAGCAGTACTTC. Encoded protein: CASSARTSGGVEQYF.

This clone was observed once. The rearrangement uses TRBV4-3 and TRBJ1-4; TRBD1 agrees at 10 bases. J gave up 7 bases and V 0 bases, and 8 bases lay outside the gene matches. Germline V gives CDR1 LGHNA, CDR2 YSLEER. The CDR3 length is 17 residues. The CDR3 bases are TGCGCCAGCAGCCAAGATGCTTCGGGACAGGGGAGTGAAAAACTGTTTTTT. Translating it yields CASSQDASGQGSEKLFF.

This chain connects TRBV11-2 to TRBJ2-5, with 9 bases fitting TRBD2. CDR1 is SGHAT and CDR2 is FQNNGV in the germline V gene. After removal of 5 bases from V and 4 bases from J, the junction contained 8 bases not matched to a gene. This CDR3 is built from 15 residues. CDR3 amino acids: CASSPGTSFGETQYF. For the CDR3, the DNA is TGTGCCAGCAGCCCCGGGACTAGCTTTGGAGAGACCCAGTACTTC. Filled out from reference TRBV11-2 and TRBJ2-5, the complete variable domain reads EAGVAQSPRYKIIEKRQSVAFWCNPISGHATLYWYQQILGQGPKLLIQFQNNGVVDDSQLPKDRFSAERLKGVDSTLKIQPAKLEDSAVYLCASSPGTSFGETQYFGPGTRLLVL.

The chain carries TRBV14 and TRBJ2-1; TRBD1 aligns across 8 bases. From germline, CDR1 is SGHDN and CDR2 FVKESK. V dropped 7 bases and J dropped 11; count of bases not matched to a gene: 7. The CDR3 consists of 12 residues. CDR3: CASMGRGLQQFF. The DNA of the CDR3 is TGTGCCAGCATGGGCAGGGGGCTTCAGCAGTTCTTC.

V gene TRBV6-5 combines with J gene TRBJ1-4; D possibly corresponds to TRBD1 (5 bases). This CDR3 has 15 amino acids. The ends were cut back, 0 bases at V and 4 bases at J, with 9 bases in the middle. Looked up from germline, CDR1 is MNHEY and CDR2 is SVGAGI. The CDR3 sequence is CASSYSTALNEKLFF. The CDR3 DNA sequence: TGTGCCAGCAGTTACTCGACAGCCCTTAATGAAAAACTGTTTTTT.

The V gene is TRBV12-3 or TRBV12-4, the J gene TRBJ1-1; no firm D call. The CDR3 runs 13 residues. V dropped 1 base and J dropped 8 bases, with 11 bases sitting between them. CDR3 DNA: TGTGCCAGCAGTTTAGGTGTCAGTTACGAAGCTTTCTTT. This gives the protein CASSLGVSYEAFF.

The table lists this clone with a count of one. The chain couples TRBV15 to TRBJ1-5, with a possible D match to TRBD1 (6 bases). CDR1 and CDR2 from the germline V gene are LNHNV and YYDKDF (reference sequence). This CDR3 is 13 amino acids long. Trimming shortened V by 0 bases and J by 12 bases, and 12 bases separated the two germline ends. The CDR3 DNA follows: TGTGCCACCAGCAGAGATAAGGGGGGCAGCCAGCATTTT. It specifies CATSRDKGGSQHF.

The chain is built from TRBV19 and TRBJ1-1; D is unresolved. The CDR3 has 13 amino acids. The germline V and J ends were trimmed by 8 bases and 1 base, with 11 bases remaining between them. Germline CDR1 and CDR2: LNHDA and SQIVND (reference sequence). CDR3 nucleotide sequence: TGTGCCAGTGCCGGGAAAGCGAACACTGAAGCTTTCTTT. It specifies CASAGKANTEAFF.

This chain joins TRBV7-9 and TRBJ2-6; D perhaps matches TRBD2 (6 bases). The germline V gene encodes CDR1 SEHNR and CDR2 FQNEAQ (reference sequence). The V gene lost 5 bases and the J gene lost 2 bases, with 16 bases spanning the gap. The CDR3 contains 17 residues. The CDR3, as DNA: TGTGCCAGCAGCCCGTGGAGGGCGGGGACTGGGGCCAACGTCCTGACTTTC. Translated, it gives CASSPWRAGTGANVLTF. Filled out from reference TRBV7-9 and TRBJ2-6, the complete variable domain reads DTGVSQNPRHKITKRGQNVTFRCDPISEHNRLYWYRQTLGQGPEFLTYFQNEAQLEKSRLLSDRFSAERPKGSFSTLEIQRTEQGDSAMYLCASSPWRAGTGANVLTFGAGSRLTVL.

This clone was counted once. The chain employs TRBV30 and TRBJ2-2; weak D call: TRBD1 (6 bases). The V gene's germline CDR1 is GTSNPN and CDR2 SVGIG (reference sequence). V lost 0 bases and J 1 base, leaving 18 bases between the germline ends. CDR3 length equals 18 residues. CDR3 DNA: TGTGCCTGGAGTGTTTCCCAGGGGCTAGGACTGAACACCGGGGAGCTGTTTTTT. Its protein product is CAWSVSQGLGLNTGELFF.

This clone was counted a few times. The chain is built from TRBV21-1 and TRBJ2-7; TRBD1, the table's D call, was not compared with the DNA. TRBV21-1 is a pseudogene segment. The CDR3 is 17 amino acids. The CDR3 DNA follows: TGTGCCAGCAGCAAAGGGGACAAAGAATCAAGCTCCTACGAGCAGTACTTC. Translation gives CASSKGDKESSSYEQYF.

The CDR3 nucleotides are TGTGCCAGCAGTTTAAGAGAGGGTGGCGGCTACGAGCAGTACTTC. Its protein product is CASSLREGGGYEQYF. This chain connects TRBV27 to TRBJ2-7; D is perhaps TRBD2 (5 bases). Germline lookup yields CDR1 MNHEY and CDR2 SMNVEV (reference sequence). The V end was cut by 2 bases, the J end by 3 bases, with 14 bases between. This CDR3 has 15 amino acids.

The gene calls are TRBV11-2 and TRBJ2-5, with 12 bases that match TRBD1. Germline CDR1 reads SGHAT; CDR2 reads FQNNGV. This CDR3 region has 16 residues. J was trimmed by 3 bases and V by 4 bases; bases with no gene match: 6. The CDR3 region has the DNA TGTGCCAGCAGCTGGCGGGGGACAGGGGGCGAAGAGACCCAGTACTTC. It specifies CASSWRGTGGEETQYF.

The genes are TRBV11-3 and TRBJ2-1; perhaps D is TRBD1 or TRBD2 (5 bases each). Germline V gene data show CDR1 as SGHNT and CDR2 as YENEEA. The CDR3 length is 14 residues. V lost 4 bases and J 7 bases, leaving 14 bases between the germline ends. CDR3 protein: CASSSFLAGNEQFF. In nucleotides, the CDR3 is TGTGCCAGCAGCTCTTTCCTAGCAGGGAATGAGCAGTTCTTC.

The chain employs TRBV20-1 and TRBJ2-7, with D possibly being TRBD2 (5 bases). The CDR3 is made up of 11 amino acids. CDR1 and CDR2 from the germline V gene are DFQATT and SNEGSKA (reference sequence). Trimming took off 7 bases at V and 2 bases at J, with 9 bases between the two ends. CDR3 nucleotide sequence: TGCAGTGGACCGGGAACCTACGAGCAGTACTTC. This encodes CSGPGTYEQYF.

The rearrangement links TRBV19 to TRBJ1-2, with D perhaps TRBD1 (5 bases). With 6 bases removed from V and 1 base from J, the gap between germline ends came to 12 bases. Germline assignment: CDR1 LNHDA and CDR2 SQIVND (reference sequence). The CDR3 is 14 amino acids. The CDR3 sequence: CASRGLGGNYGYTF. The CDR3 bases are TGTGCCAGTAGGGGGCTCGGGGGTAACTATGGCTACACCTTC.

This CDR3 is CASSGLAQETQYF. CDR3 nucleotide sequence: TGTGCCAGCAGCGGACTAGCCCAAGAGACCCAGTACTTC. This chain uses TRBV5-6 with TRBJ2-5, with TRBD2 identical over 8 bases. Losses at the gene ends were 4 bases for V and 1 base for J; bases not matched to a gene: 0. Per the germline V gene, CDR1 is SGHDT and CDR2 is YYEEEE. The CDR3 length is 13 residues.

This clone was seen more than once but under ten times. The chain recombines TRBV4-1 with TRBJ1-2; D remains unclear. Germline loops: CDR1 MGHRA, CDR2 YSYEKL. The CDR3 sequence is 14 residues long. Trimming cost V 5 bases and J 4 bases, with 14 bases left between them. The CDR3 is CASSASGMIYGYTF. CDR3 in DNA: TGCGCCAGCAGCGCCTCTGGGATGATCTATGGCTACACCTTC.

The J gene is TRBJ1-1, the V gene TRBV7-3; D gene ambiguous. This CDR3 is 13 amino acids long. The germline V and J ends were trimmed by 1 base and 7 bases, with 10 bases remaining between them. Germline V lookup: CDR1 SGHTA, CDR2 FQGTGA. DNA of the CDR3: TGTGCCAGCAGCTTAAGCCCGGGAGGTGAAGCTTTCTTT. Its translation: CASSLSPGGEAFF.

The V call is TRBV20-1, the J call TRBJ2-1, with a tentative D call TRBD2 (6 bases). Looked up from germline, CDR1 is DFQATT and CDR2 is SNEGSKA (reference sequence). The germline V and J ends were trimmed by 3 bases and 8 bases, with 26 bases remaining between them. CDR3 size: 17 residues. The CDR3 loop is CSASPTRRREIGHEQFF. Here the CDR3 DNA reads TGCAGTGCTAGTCCCACCCGACGGCGGGAAATAGGTCATGAGCAGTTCTTC.

This clone appeared a few times. V gene TRBV7-3 combines with J gene TRBJ2-3, with unresolved D. The CDR3 extends over 13 amino acids. V shed 5 bases and J shed 1 base, with 7 bases lying between them. CDR1 and CDR2 (germline): SGHTA, FQGTGA. For the CDR3, the DNA is TGTGCCAGCAGCCCAAGGGGCACAGATACGCAGTATTTT. Protein: CASSPRGTDTQYF.

The chain is built from TRBV7-3 and TRBJ2-7; 9 nucleotides line up with TRBD1. This CDR3 has 15 residues. V lost 5 bases and J lost 2; bases outside the gene matches: 7. Germline V gene sequence: CDR1 SGHTA, CDR2 FQGTGA. Here the CDR3 DNA reads TGTGCCAGCAGCCATCACGGGACAGGGCCCTACGAGCAGTACTTC. Translation gives CASSHHGTGPYEQYF.

The J gene is TRBJ1-2, the V gene TRBV30, with 7 positions matching TRBD1. Germline V gene lookup returns CDR1 GTSNPN and CDR2 SVGIG (reference sequence). Germline trimming cut 4 bases from V and 6 bases from J; bases unmatched to any gene: 14. The CDR3 extends over 15 amino acids. CDR3 protein: CAWNRGLGPLDGYTF. CDR3 in DNA: TGTGCCTGGAACAGGGGACTTGGCCCTTTAGATGGCTACACCTTC.

This chain joins TRBV11-2 and TRBJ2-5; 12 positions match TRBD2. This CDR3 has 16 residues. Germline assignment: CDR1 SGHAT and CDR2 FQNNGV. Trimming cost V 1 base and J 4 bases; bases outside gene matches: 4. The CDR3 loop is CASSLVPSGGAETQYF. As DNA, the CDR3 is TGTGCCAGCAGCTTAGTTCCTAGCGGGGGGGCAGAGACCCAGTACTTC.

The chain is built from TRBV6-2 or TRBV6-3 and TRBJ1-6, with a tentative D call TRBD1 (6 bases). The V and J ends lost 6 bases and 10 bases respectively, with 13 bases between them. The CDR3 length is 13 residues. Germline V gene sequence: CDR1 MNHEY, CDR2 SVGEGT. The CDR3 protein is CASSPQGQSPLHF. CDR3 DNA sequence: TGTGCCAGCAGCCCCCAGGGGCAATCACCCCTCCACTTT.

This clone was picked up one time. This chain joins TRBV3-1 (or the pseudogene TRBV3-2) and TRBJ1-1; TRBD1 aligns across 9 bases. Germline CDR1 and CDR2: LGHDT and YNNKEL (reference sequence). The CDR3 totals 16 residues. With V trimmed by 5 bases and J by 1 base, 8 bases remained unmatched. The CDR3 is CASSAFDRGRNTEAFF. CDR3 sequence (DNA): TGTGCCAGCAGCGCTTTCGACAGGGGGAGGAACACTGAAGCTTTCTTT.